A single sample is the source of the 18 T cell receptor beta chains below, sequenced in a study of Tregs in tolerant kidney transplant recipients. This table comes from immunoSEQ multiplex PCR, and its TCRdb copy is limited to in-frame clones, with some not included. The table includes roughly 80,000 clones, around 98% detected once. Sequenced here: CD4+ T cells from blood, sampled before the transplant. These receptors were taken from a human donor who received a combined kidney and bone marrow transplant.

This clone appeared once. CDR3 coding DNA: TGTGCCAGCTCCCTTGGGCTTATCTACGAGCAGTACTTC. Encoded protein: CASSLGLIYEQYF. The gene calls are TRBV27 and TRBJ2-7, with D unclear. Trimming left V 8 bases short and J 3 bases short, with 14 bases between. The length of the CDR3 is 13 residues. Germline-derived CDR1 and CDR2 are MNHEY and SMNVEV (reference sequence).

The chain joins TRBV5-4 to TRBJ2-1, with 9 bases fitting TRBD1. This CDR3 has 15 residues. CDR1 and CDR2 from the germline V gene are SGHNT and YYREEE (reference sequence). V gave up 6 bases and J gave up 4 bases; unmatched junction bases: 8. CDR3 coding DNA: TGTGCCAGCAAAGTTGACAGGGGGGCTTACAATGAGCAGTTCTTC. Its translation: CASKVDRGAYNEQFF.

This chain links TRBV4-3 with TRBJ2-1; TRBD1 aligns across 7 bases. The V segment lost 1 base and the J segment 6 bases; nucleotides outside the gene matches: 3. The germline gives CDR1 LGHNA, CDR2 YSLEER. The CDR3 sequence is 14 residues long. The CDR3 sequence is CASSQVSGGNEQFF. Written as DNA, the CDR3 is TGCGCCAGCAGCCAAGTGTCAGGGGGCAATGAGCAGTTCTTC.

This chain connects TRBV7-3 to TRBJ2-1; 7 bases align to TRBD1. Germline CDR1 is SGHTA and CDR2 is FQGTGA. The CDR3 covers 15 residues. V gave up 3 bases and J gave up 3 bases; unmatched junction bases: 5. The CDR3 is CASSLTGDSYNEQFF. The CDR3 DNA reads TGTGCCAGCAGCTTGACCGGGGACAGCTACAATGAGCAGTTCTTC.

The CDR3 region is CASSLQGAFYGYTF. CDR3 nucleotide sequence: TGTGCCAGCAGTTTACAGGGGGCCTTCTATGGCTACACCTTC. This sequence joins TRBV28 and TRBJ1-2, with 8 bases lining up with TRBD1. Per the germline V gene, CDR1 is MDHEN and CDR2 is SYDVKM. V lost 2 bases, J lost 4 bases, and 3 bases stayed unmatched. The CDR3 length is 14 residues.

In DNA, the CDR3 is TGCGCCAGCAGCTGGGGACTAGCGGACACCTACGAGCAGTACTTC. This translates into CASSWGLADTYEQYF. The V and J genes are TRBV5-1 and TRBJ2-7; 11 nucleotides align to TRBD2. The V segment lost 3 bases and the J segment 2 bases; nucleotides outside the gene matches: 4. Looked up from germline, CDR1 is SGHRS and CDR2 is YFSETQ. This CDR3 is 15 amino acids long.

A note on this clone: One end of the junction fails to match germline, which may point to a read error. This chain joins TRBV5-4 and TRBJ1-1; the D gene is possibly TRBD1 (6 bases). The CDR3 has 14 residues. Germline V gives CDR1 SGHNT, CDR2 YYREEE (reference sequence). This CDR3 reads CASTLDRRNTEAFF. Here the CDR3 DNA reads TGTGCCAGCACCTTGGACAGAAGGAACACTGAAGCTTTCTTT.

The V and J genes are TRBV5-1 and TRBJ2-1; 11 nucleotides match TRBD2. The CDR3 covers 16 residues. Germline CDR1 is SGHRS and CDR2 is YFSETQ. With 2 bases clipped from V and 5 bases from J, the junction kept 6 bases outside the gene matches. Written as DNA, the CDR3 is TGCGCCAGCAGCTTCCAGGGACTAGCGGCAAACAATGAGCAGTTCTTC. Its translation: CASSFQGLAANNEQFF.

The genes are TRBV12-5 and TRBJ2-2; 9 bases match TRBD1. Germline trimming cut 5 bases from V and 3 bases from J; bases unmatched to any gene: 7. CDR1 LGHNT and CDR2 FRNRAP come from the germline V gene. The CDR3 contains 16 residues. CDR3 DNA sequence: TGTGCTAGTGGTCCCGGGACAGGGTCGTACACCGGGGAGCTGTTTTTT. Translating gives CASGPGTGSYTGELFF.

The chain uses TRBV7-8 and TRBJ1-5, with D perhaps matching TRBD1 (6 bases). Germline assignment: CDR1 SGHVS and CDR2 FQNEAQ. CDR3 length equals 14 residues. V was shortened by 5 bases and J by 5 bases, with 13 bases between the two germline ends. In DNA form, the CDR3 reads TGTGCCAGCAGCCTAGGGGGGCGAGATCAGCCCCAGCATTTT. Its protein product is CASSLGGRDQPQHF.

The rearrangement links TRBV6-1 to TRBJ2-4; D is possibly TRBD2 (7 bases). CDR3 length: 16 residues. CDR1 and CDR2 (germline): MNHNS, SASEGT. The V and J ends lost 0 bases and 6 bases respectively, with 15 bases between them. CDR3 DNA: TGTGCCAGCAGTGAAGCGTTCGGGGGGCTGGGAAACATTCAGTACTTC. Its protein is CASSEAFGGLGNIQYF.

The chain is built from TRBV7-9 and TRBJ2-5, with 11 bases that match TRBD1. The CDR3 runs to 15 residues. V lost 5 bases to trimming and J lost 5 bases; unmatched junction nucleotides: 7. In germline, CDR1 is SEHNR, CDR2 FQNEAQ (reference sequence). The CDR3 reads CASSLGQGALETQYF. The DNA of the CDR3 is TGTGCCAGCAGCCTCGGACAGGGGGCTTTGGAGACCCAGTACTTC.

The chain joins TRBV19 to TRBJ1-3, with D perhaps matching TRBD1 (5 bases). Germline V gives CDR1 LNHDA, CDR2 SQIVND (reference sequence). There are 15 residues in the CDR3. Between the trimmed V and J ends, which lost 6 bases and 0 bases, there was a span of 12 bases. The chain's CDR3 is CASSKTAISGNTIYF. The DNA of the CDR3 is TGTGCCAGTAGCAAGACAGCCATCTCTGGAAACACCATATATTTT.

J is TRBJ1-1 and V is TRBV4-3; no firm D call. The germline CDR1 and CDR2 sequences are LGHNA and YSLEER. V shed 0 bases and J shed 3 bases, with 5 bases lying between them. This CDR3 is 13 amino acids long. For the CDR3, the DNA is TGCGCCAGCAGCCAAGATCGGGACACTGAAGCTTTCTTT. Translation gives CASSQDRDTEAFF.

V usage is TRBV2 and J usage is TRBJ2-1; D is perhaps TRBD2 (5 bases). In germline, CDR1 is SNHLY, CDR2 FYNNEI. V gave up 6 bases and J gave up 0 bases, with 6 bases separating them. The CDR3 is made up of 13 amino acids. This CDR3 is CASREVSYNEQFF. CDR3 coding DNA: TGTGCCAGCAGGGAGGTCTCCTACAATGAGCAGTTCTTC. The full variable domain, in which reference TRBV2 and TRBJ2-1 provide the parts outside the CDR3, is EPEVTQTPSHQVTQMGQEVILRCVPISNHLYFYWYRQILGQKVEFLVSFYNNEISEKSEIFDDQFSVERPDGSNFTLKIRSTKLEDSAMYFCASREVSYNEQFFGPGTRLTVL.

The CDR3 protein is CASSPPDKDDREPYEQYF. Written as DNA, the CDR3 is TGTGCCAGCAGCCCCCCCGACAAAGATGACAGGGAACCCTACGAGCAGTACTTC. The genes are TRBV7-3 and TRBJ2-7; 7 bases line up with TRBD1. Germline V gene sequence: CDR1 SGHTA, CDR2 FQGTGA. The CDR3 extends over 18 amino acids. V gave up 5 bases and J gave up 2 bases; unmatched junction bases: 18. The whole variable domain, remainder taken from reference TRBV7-3 and TRBJ2-7, is GAGVSQTPSNKVTEKGKYVELRCDPISGHTALYWYRQSLGQGPEFLIYFQGTGAADDSGLPNDRFFAVRPEGSVSTLKIQRTERGDSAVYLCASSPPDKDDREPYEQYFGPGTRLTVT.

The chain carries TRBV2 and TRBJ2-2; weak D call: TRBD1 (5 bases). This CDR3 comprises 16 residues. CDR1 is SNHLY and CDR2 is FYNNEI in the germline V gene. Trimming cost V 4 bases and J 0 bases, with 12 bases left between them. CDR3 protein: CASSVFRGSNTGELFF. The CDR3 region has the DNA TGTGCCAGCAGTGTATTTAGGGGTTCGAACACCGGGGAGCTGTTTTTT.

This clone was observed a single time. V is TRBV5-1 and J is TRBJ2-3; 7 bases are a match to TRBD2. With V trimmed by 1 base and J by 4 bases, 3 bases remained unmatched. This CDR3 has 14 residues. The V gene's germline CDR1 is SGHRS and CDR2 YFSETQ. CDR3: CASSLRGDADTQYF. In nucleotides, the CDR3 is TGCGCCAGCAGCTTGCGGGGGGATGCAGATACGCAGTATTTT.